A selection of T cell receptor beta chains follows, all from one sample in a study of T cell repertoires in cytomegalovirus infection. TCRdb itself ran the reads through MiXCR, one entry per CDR3 protein. The repertoire holds 70,000 to 75,000 distinct CDR3 sequences, with under 4.5% as singletons. Sequencing was performed on PBMCs. The receptor set was obtained from a human donor in good health (CMV status not recorded). Some clones in this sample may be carry-over from other donors' samples. Each CDR3 is given with its conserved first and last residue. D genes are given only for firm matches. Not every row has a clone size; where given, it reads once, few, many or a size class.

abundance,j_gene,d_gene,v_gene,CDR3nt,CDR3aa
many,TRBJ2-7,NA,TRBV11-1,TGTGCCAGCAGCTCGAGTTTGGCCCTGAACGAGCAGTACTTC,CASSSSLALNEQYF
many,TRBJ2-5,TRBD2,TRBV7-2,TGTGCCAGCAGCTTAGTTGCGGGGACTAGCGGCCAAGAGACCCAGTACTTC,CASSLVAGTSGQETQYF
many,TRBJ2-5,NA,TRBV7-9,TGTGCCAGCAGCTTAGTAAGTCGGGAAGAGACCCAGTACTTC,CASSLVSREETQYF
many,TRBJ1-5,TRBD1,TRBV28,TGTGCCAGCAGTTCACAGGGGCGAAATCAGCCCCAGCATTTT,CASSSQGRNQPQHF
many,TRBJ2-4,TRBD2,TRBV7-2,TGTGCCAGCAGCGCATCGGGACTAGCGGGAGTATTGGCCAAAAACATTCAGTACTTC,CASSASGLAGVLAKNIQYF
many,TRBJ1-1,NA,TRBV28,TGTGCCAGCAAGGGGAGAACTGAAGCTTTCTTT,CASKGRTEAFF
many,TRBJ1-5,NA,TRBV7-2,TGTGCCAGCAGCCCCGCGGCTGGGGGGGCAAATCAGCCCCAGCATTTT,CASSPAAGGANQPQHF
many,TRBJ2-1,NA,TRBV6-2/TRBV6-3,TGTGCCAGCAGTTACTCGAAAAGTGAGCAGTTCTTC,CASSYSKSEQFF
few,TRBJ2-4,NA,TRBV19,TGTGCCAGTAGTAAGGGGCCGGGAGCCAAAAGATCAGCCAAAAACATTCAGTACTTC,CASSKGPGAKRSAKNIQYF
many,TRBJ2-7,NA,TRBV30,TGTGCCTGGAGCCCAGGGGGGAGCTCCTACGAGCAGTACTTC,CAWSPGGSSYEQYF
many,TRBJ2-2,NA,TRBV7-2,TGTGCCAGCAGCATTAGTACGGGGGAGCTGTTTTTT,CASSISTGELFF
many,TRBJ1-3,TRBD1,TRBV5-6,TGTGCCAGCAGCCCGGGACAGCCTGGAAACACCATATATTTT,CASSPGQPGNTIYF
many,TRBJ1-6,TRBD1,TRBV7-2,TGTGCCAGCAGCTTAAGAAGGGGGCGCTCACCCCTCCACTTT,CASSLRRGRSPLHF
many,TRBJ2-1,TRBD2,TRBV28,TGTGCCAGCAGTTTCTATTCAGCGGGAGAATACAATGAGCAGTTCTTC,CASSFYSAGEYNEQFF
NA,TRBJ2-5,NA,TRBV18,TGTGCCAGCTCCGTAAAGACCGGGACAACTCAAGAGACCCAGTACTTC,CASSVKTGTTQETQYF
many,TRBJ1-2,NA,TRBV4-2,TGTGCCAGCAGCCAAGAAGTAGGGGTGCTACCTGGCTATGGCTACACCTTC,CASSQEVGVLPGYGYTF
many,TRBJ2-7,TRBD2,TRBV7-2,TGTGCCAGCAGCCTTAGCGGGAGAGGTTACGAGCAGTACTTC,CASSLSGRGYEQYF
many,TRBJ2-7,TRBD1,TRBV2,TGTGCCAGCACCACCGGGACAGGGCCCTCCTACGAGCAGTACTTC,CASTTGTGPSYEQYF
many,TRBJ1-6,NA,TRBV7-6,TGTGCCAGCAGCGCGTCAGGGGAGAGGAGGGTTTCACCCCTCCACTTT,CASSASGERRVSPLHF
many,TRBJ1-2,TRBD1,TRBV29-1,TGCAGCGCCCCCGGCACAGGGGCTAACTATGGCTACACCTTC,CSAPGTGANYGYTF
many,TRBJ1-2,NA,TRBV19,TGTGCCAGTAGCCCTGGCGTGCGAGGCTACACCTTC,CASSPGVRGYTF
many,TRBJ2-1,TRBD2,TRBV28,TGTGCCAGCACTTCGAGTGTGGCGGGAGACTACAATGAGCAGTTCTTC,CASTSSVAGDYNEQFF
many,TRBJ1-1,TRBD1,TRBV6-6,TGTGCCAGCACTTTAACAGGGGGCACTGAAGCTTTCTTT,CASTLTGGTEAFF
many,TRBJ2-7,NA,TRBV7-2,TGTGCCAGCAGAGCCGGGACACTATCTTACGAGCAGTACTTC,CASRAGTLSYEQYF
many,TRBJ2-7,TRBD2,TRBV7-2,TGTGCCAGCAGCTTAGTAACAGCGGGAGGTTACGAGCAGTACTTC,CASSLVTAGGYEQYF
many,TRBJ1-2,NA,TRBV7-7,TGTGCTAGCAGCCCTTTGACATTAGATGGCTACACCTTC,CASSPLTLDGYTF
many,TRBJ2-2,TRBD2,TRBV7-8,TGTGCCAGCAGGAAACCTAGCGGGGGAGACACCGGGGAGCTGTTTTTT,CASRKPSGGDTGELFF
many,TRBJ1-2,NA,TRBV7-2,TGTGCCAGCAGCTTAGTTCCGAATGGCTACACCTTC,CASSLVPNGYTF
many,TRBJ2-3,TRBD2,TRBV7-2,TGTGCCAGCAGCTCGGGCGAAAAAGCGGGGCTTAGCACAGATACGCAGTATTTT,CASSSGEKAGLSTDTQYF
many,TRBJ1-4,NA,TRBV7-7,TGTGCCAACCCGGGAAAACTGTTTTTT,CANPGKLFF
many,TRBJ2-7,TRBD2,TRBV28,TGTGCCAGCAGTTTACGGGGACTAGCGGGAGTCGAACAGTACTTC,CASSLRGLAGVEQYF
many,TRBJ1-6,TRBD1,TRBV7-2,TGTGCCAGCAGCTTACAGGGGGCGGTGGGTTCACCCCTCCACTTT,CASSLQGAVGSPLHF
many,TRBJ1-2,NA,TRBV7-2,TGTGCCAGCAGCTTTATGAGTAGAGGTGGCTACACCTTC,CASSFMSRGGYTF
many,TRBJ2-7,NA,TRBV7-2,TGTGCCAGCAGCTTAGCGCAGGGACCCTACGAGCAGTACTTC,CASSLAQGPYEQYF
many,TRBJ2-3,NA,TRBV7-2,TGTGCCAGCAGCTCCTCGGGGCCAGATACGCAGTATTTT,CASSSSGPDTQYF
many,TRBJ2-3,TRBD2,TRBV11-2,TGTGCCAGCAGCTTCCTAGCGGGGGGGAGCCCGGATACGCAGTATTTT,CASSFLAGGSPDTQYF
many,TRBJ2-2,TRBD2,TRBV12-3/TRBV12-4,TGTGCCAGCAGTTTGGGGACTAGGGACACCGGGGAGCTGTTTTTT,CASSLGTRDTGELFF
many,TRBJ1-1,NA,TRBV18,TGTGCCAGCTCACCTCTACGAGGATGGGAAGCTTTCTTT,CASSPLRGWEAFF
many,TRBJ1-1,TRBD1,TRBV10-3,TGTGCCGCAGCAGGGGGCGTCACTGAAGCTTTCTTT,CAAAGGVTEAFF
many,TRBJ2-3,NA,TRBV5-5,TGTGCCAGCAGCTTGGCCGTCTGGGACACAGATACGCAGTATTTT,CASSLAVWDTDTQYF
many,TRBJ2-7,TRBD2,TRBV4-3,TGCGCCAGCAGCAGAGGACTAGCGGTCTCCTACGAGCAGTACTTC,CASSRGLAVSYEQYF
many,TRBJ2-7,TRBD2,TRBV15,TGTGCCACCAGCAGCTCTTTATCGCTAGCGGGTTCTTACGAGCAGTACTTC,CATSSSLSLAGSYEQYF
many,TRBJ2-6,NA,TRBV7-2,TGTGCCAGCAGCCTCGAACCCGGGGGGGCCAACGTCCTGACTTTC,CASSLEPGGANVLTF
many,TRBJ2-7,NA,TRBV11-2,TGTGCCAGCAGCTTAGAACAGGCGTACTACGAGCAGTACTTC,CASSLEQAYYEQYF
many,TRBJ2-1,NA,TRBV7-2,TGTGCCAGCAGCCCGCGACCCCTTTTGGACAATGAGCAGTTCTTC,CASSPRPLLDNEQFF
many,TRBJ2-2,NA,TRBV12-3/TRBV12-4,TGTGCCAGCAGCCCGTTTCTCGGGGGAAGCACCGGGGAGCTGTTTTTT,CASSPFLGGSTGELFF
many,TRBJ2-3,TRBD2,TRBV7-2,TGTGCCAGCAGCATCACTAGCGGCAGAGATACGCAGTATTTT,CASSITSGRDTQYF
many,TRBJ2-1,TRBD2,TRBV6-2/TRBV6-3,TGTGCCAGCAGACTAGCGGGGGGGCTCGGTGAGCAGTTCTTC,CASRLAGGLGEQFF
many,TRBJ1-6,TRBD1,TRBV12-3/TRBV12-4,TGTGCCAGCAGTTTCCGCCCCATCGCAGGGACAGTAGACAATAATTCACCCCTCCACTTT,CASSFRPIAGTVDNNSPLHF